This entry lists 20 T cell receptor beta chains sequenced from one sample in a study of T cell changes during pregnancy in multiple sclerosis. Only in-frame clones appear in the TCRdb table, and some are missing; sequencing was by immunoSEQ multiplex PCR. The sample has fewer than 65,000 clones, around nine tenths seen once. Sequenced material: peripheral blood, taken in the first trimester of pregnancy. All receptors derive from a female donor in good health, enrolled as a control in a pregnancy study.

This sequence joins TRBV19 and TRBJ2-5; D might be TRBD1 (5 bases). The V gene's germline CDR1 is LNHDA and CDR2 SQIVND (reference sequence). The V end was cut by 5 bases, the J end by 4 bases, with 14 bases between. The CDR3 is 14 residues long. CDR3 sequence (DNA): TGTGCCAGTAGTCAAGGACAAAATCGAGAGACCCAGTACTTC. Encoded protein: CASSQGQNRETQYF.

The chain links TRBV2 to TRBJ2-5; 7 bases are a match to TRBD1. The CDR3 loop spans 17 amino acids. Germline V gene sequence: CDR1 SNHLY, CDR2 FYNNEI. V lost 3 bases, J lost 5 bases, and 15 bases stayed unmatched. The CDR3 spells CASSEIFDRAAAETQYF. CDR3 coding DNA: TGTGCCAGCAGTGAGATATTCGACAGGGCTGCTGCGGAGACCCAGTACTTC.

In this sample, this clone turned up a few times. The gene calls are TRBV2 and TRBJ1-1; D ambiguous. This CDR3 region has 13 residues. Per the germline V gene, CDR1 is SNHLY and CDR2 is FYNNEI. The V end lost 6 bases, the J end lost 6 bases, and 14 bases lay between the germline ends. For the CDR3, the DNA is TGTGCCAGCAGGAGTCGGGGAAACCCTGAAGCTTTCTTT. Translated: CASRSRGNPEAFF.

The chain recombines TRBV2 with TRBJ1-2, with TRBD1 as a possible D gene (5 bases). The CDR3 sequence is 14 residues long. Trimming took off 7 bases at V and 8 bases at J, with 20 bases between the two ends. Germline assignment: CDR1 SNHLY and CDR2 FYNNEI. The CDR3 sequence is CASTIAGGMQGYTF. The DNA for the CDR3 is TGTGCCAGCACCATTGCGGGGGGAATGCAAGGCTACACCTTC.

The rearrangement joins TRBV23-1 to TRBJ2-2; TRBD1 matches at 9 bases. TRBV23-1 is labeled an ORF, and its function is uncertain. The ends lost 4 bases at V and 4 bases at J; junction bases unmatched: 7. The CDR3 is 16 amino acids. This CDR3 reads CASSPDWTGATGELFF. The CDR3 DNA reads TGCGCCAGCAGTCCTGATTGGACAGGGGCCACCGGGGAGCTGTTTTTT.

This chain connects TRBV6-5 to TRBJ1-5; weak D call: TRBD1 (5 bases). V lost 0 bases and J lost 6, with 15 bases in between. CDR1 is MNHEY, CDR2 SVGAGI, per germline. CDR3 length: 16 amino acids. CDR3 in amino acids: CASSYSSSPGGQPQHF. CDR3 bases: TGTGCCAGCAGTTACTCGAGTTCGCCCGGGGGTCAGCCCCAGCATTTT.

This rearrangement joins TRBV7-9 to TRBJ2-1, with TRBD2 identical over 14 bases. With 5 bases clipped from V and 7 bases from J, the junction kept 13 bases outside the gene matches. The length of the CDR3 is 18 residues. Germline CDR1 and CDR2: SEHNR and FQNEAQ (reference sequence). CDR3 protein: CASSHPRLAGGLVNEQFF. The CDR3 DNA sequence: TGTGCCAGCAGCCACCCCCGACTAGCGGGAGGGCTGGTAAATGAGCAGTTCTTC.

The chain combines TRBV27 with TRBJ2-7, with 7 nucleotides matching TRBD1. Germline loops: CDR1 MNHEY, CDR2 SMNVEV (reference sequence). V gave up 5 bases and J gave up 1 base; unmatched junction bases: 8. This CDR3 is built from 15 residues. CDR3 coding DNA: TGTGCCAGCAGTCACCAAAAACAGGGGTCCTACGAGCAGTACTTC. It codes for CASSHQKQGSYEQYF.

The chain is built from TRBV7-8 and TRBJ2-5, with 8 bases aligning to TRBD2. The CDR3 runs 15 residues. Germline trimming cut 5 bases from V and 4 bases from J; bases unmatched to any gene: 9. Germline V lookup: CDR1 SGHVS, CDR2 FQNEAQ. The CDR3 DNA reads TGTGCCAGCAGCGAATTAGCGGGGCAAATAGAGACCCAGTACTTC. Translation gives CASSELAGQIETQYF.

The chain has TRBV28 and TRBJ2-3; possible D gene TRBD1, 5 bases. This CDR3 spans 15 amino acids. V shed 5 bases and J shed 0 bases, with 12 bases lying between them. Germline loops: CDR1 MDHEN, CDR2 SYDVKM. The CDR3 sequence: CASSLEQGSTDTQYF. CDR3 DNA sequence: TGTGCCAGCAGTCTGGAGCAGGGTAGCACAGATACGCAGTATTTT. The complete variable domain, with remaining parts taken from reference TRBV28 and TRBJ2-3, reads DVKVTQSSRYLVKRTGEKVFLECVQDMDHENMFWYRQDPGLGLRLIYFSYDVKMKEKGDIPEGYSVSREKKERFSLILESASTNQTSMYLCASSLEQGSTDTQYFGPGTRLTVL.

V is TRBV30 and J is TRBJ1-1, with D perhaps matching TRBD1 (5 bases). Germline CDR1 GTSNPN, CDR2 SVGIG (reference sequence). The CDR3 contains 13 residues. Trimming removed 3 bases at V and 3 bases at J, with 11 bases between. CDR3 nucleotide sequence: TGTGCCTGGAGGGCAGGGCCGGACACTGAAGCTTTCTTT. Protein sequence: CAWRAGPDTEAFF.

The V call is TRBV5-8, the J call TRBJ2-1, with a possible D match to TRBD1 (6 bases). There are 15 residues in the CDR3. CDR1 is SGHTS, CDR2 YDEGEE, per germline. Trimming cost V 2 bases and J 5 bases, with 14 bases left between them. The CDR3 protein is CASSFTGTPNNEQFF. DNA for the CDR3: TGTGCCAGCAGCTTCACCGGGACACCCAACAATGAGCAGTTCTTC.

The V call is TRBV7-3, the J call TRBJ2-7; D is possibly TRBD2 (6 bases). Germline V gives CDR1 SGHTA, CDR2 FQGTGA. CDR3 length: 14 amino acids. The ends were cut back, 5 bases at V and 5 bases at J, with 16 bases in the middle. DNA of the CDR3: TGTGCCAGCAGCGCAGACGGGGGACGTAACGAGCAGTACTTC. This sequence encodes CASSADGGRNEQYF.

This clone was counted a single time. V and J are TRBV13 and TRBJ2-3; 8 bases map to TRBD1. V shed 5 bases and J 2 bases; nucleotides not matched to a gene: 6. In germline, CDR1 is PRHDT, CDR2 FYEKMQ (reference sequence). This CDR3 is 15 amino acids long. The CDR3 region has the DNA TGTGCCAGCAGCACAAGGACAGGGTACACAGATACGCAGTATTTT. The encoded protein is CASSTRTGYTDTQYF.

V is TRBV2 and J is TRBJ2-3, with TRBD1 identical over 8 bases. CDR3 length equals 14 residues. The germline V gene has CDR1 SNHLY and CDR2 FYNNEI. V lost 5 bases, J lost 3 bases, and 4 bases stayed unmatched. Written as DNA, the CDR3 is TGTGCCAGCAGTTCCCAGGGGGCGACAGATACGCAGTATTTT. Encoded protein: CASSSQGATDTQYF. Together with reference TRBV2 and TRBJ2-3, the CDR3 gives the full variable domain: EPEVTQTPSHQVTQMGQEVILRCVPISNHLYFYWYRQILGQKVEFLVSFYNNEISEKSEIFDDQFSVERPDGSNFTLKIRSTKLEDSAMYFCASSSQGATDTQYFGPGTRLTVL.

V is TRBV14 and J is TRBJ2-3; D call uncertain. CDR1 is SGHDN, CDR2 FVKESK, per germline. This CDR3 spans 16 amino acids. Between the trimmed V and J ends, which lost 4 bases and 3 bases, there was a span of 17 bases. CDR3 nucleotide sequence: TGTGCCAGCAGCCCCCGGGTCCAACAAGCTACAGATACGCAGTATTTT. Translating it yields CASSPRVQQATDTQYF.

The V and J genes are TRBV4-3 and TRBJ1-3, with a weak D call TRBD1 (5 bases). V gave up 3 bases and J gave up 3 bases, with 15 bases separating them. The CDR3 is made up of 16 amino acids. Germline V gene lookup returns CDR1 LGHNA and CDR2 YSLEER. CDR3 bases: TGCGCCAGCAGCCATGACAGCTCCCGAGGTGGAAACACCATATATTTT. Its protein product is CASSHDSSRGGNTIYF.

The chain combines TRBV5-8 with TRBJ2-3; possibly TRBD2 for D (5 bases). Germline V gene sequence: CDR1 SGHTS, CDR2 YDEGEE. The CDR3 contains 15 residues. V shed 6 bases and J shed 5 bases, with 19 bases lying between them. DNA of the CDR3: TGTGCCAGCAACCTCGGGGAGTGGGGTGGAGATACGCAGTATTTT. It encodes CASNLGEWGGDTQYF.

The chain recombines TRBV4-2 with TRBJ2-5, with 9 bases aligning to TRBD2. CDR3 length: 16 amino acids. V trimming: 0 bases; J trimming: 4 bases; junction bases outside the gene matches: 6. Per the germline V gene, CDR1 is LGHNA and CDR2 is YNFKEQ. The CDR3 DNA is TGTGCCAGCAGCCAAGAACGCGGGGGGGGGTCAGAGACCCAGTACTTC. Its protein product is CASSQERGGGSETQYF.

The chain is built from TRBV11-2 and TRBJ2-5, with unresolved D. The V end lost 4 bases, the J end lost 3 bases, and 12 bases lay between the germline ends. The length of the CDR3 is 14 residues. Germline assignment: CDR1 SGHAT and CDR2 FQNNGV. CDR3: CASSSRRAEETQYF. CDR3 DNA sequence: TGTGCCAGCAGCTCCCGTCGAGCCGAAGAGACCCAGTACTTC.